This record looks at one T cell receptor (beta chain) sequence and its context. As yet, its antigen is unknown. This sample is drawn from a study of T cell repertoires in cytomegalovirus infection. Whole-study results and caveats: Identification of carriers of CMV plus the relevant HLA was performed using cumulative public TCR beta family frequency.

Each CDR3 protein gets one entry after TCRdb re-called the reads with MiXCR. The repertoire holds about 530,000 distinct CDR3 sequences, with around 27% as singletons. In germline, CDR1 is LNHNV, CDR2 YYDKDF (reference sequence). This CDR3 region has 14 residues. V was cut by 0 bases and J by 5 bases, with 8 bases left in between. Material for sequencing was PBMCs. The sequence was obtained from a human donor in good health (CMV status not recorded). Some clones in this sample may be carry-over from other donors' samples. This chain links TRBV15 with TRBJ1-5, with D uncertain. DNA for the CDR3: TGTGCCACCAGCAGAGATGCAGGATATCAGCCCCAGCATTTT. Residues: CATSRDAGYQPQHF.